This T cell receptor beta chain was sequenced for a study of T cells in Graves' hyperthyroidism and ophthalmopathy. Germline V gene sequence: CDR1 KGHSH, CDR2 LQKENI. CDR3 length: 14 residues. V was pared by 3 bases and J by 7 bases, with 13 bases between. In its sample, this clonotype was seen many times. Diagnosis of hyperthyroidism was new in patients aged 18 to 65, and its duration was under 2 months. Drawn at first hyperthyroidism diagnosis, the blood sample preceded any ophthalmopathy symptoms. Isolation of PBMCs was performed on 9.5 to 10 ml fresh peripheral blood. RNA transcripts gave rise to amplified TCR beta CDR3 regions. First-round RT-PCR of the TCR CDR3 relied on the HTBI primer set. Each CDR3 protein is one row after TCRdb ran MiXCR on the multiplex PCR reads. The sample has over 200,000 distinct CDR3 sequences, less than 15% seen once; the top ten hold more than 10%.

The chain carries TRBV18 and TRBJ2-1; D not resolved. Sequencing was carried out using blood. The TCR originated in a woman in her 40s with Graves' hyperthyroidism that later progressed to Graves' ophthalmopathy. In DNA form, the CDR3 reads TGTGCCAGCTCACCCCAAGGATTGGGGAATGAGCAGTTCTTC. Encoded protein: CASSPQGLGNEQFF.